These T cell receptor beta chains were read from a single sample in a study of T cell responses to AZD1222 COVID-19 vaccine. Sequenced by immunoSEQ multiplex PCR; TCRdb stores in-frame clones only, minus some. The table shows 90,000 to 130,000 clones, with around 93% occurring only once. The sequenced sample was peripheral blood, obtained 28 days after the second AZD1222 dose. These receptors were taken from an adult who received the AZD1222 COVID-19 vaccine. The CDR3 runs from the conserved cysteine through the conserved F or W. A D gene is named only where the DNA matches it firmly. Clone sizes are given selectively: once, few, many, or a class where the clone is expanded.

v_gene	abundance	j_gene	d_gene	CDR3nt	CDR3aa
TRBV6-5	.	TRBJ1-1	.	TGTGCCAGCAGATCAAGGGACCTTATGAACACTGAAGCTTTCTTT	CASRSRDLMNTEAFF
TRBV4-1	.	TRBJ1-5	.	TGCGCCAGCAGCCAAGTCTGGGACGGAAACAATCAGCCCCAGCATTTT	CASSQVWDGNNQPQHF
TRBV5-1	.	TRBJ2-7	TRBD1	TGCGCCAGCAGCCAGGGACAGGGCGTCTACGAGCAGTACTTC	CASSQGQGVYEQYF
TRBV3-1/TRBV3-2	.	TRBJ1-2	.	TGTGCCAGCAGCCAAGATCCGGGTCGCGGCTACACCTTC	CASSQDPGRGYTF
TRBV6-5	.	TRBJ2-5	TRBD2	TGTGCCAGCAGCTACACCCCGGCTAGCGGGCAAGAGACCCAGTACTTC	CASSYTPASGQETQYF
TRBV29-1	once	TRBJ1-1	.	TGCAGCGTCCTCAAAGGGGGGAACACTGAAGCTTTCTTT	CSVLKGGNTEAFF
TRBV5-5	.	TRBJ1-1	TRBD1	TGTGCCAGCAGCTCTAGTCAGGGGGCGCAGAACACTGAAGCTTTCTTT	CASSSSQGAQNTEAFF
TRBV11-2	once	TRBJ1-2	.	TGTGCCAGCAGCCTAGCCGCTGCAGTCAGGGTAAATGGCTACACCTTC	CASSLAAAVRVNGYTF
TRBV6-4	.	TRBJ1-2	.	TGTACCAGCAGTCCAGGAAATTACTATGGCTACACCTTC	CTSSPGNYYGYTF
TRBV3-1/TRBV3-2	.	TRBJ2-7	TRBD2	TGTGCCAGCAGCCTAGCGGGGTCCTACGAGCAGTACTTC	CASSLAGSYEQYF
TRBV29-1	.	TRBJ2-7	.	TGCAGCGTTCAAAATCGGGACCGGACCTACGAGCAGTACTTC	CSVQNRDRTYEQYF
TRBV10-3	.	TRBJ2-5	.	TGTGCCATCAGTGAATTCCCAGAGGGGGAGACCCAGTACTTC	CAISEFPEGETQYF
TRBV30	.	TRBJ2-7	TRBD1	TGTGCCTGGAGGCCCCCAAAAGGGACAGGGGATAGAAAGTACTTC	CAWRPPKGTGDRKYF
TRBV7-6	.	TRBJ1-6	TRBD1	TGTGCCAGCAGCTTAAGAGGGACAGGGTTTTCGGATTCACCCCTCCACTTT	CASSLRGTGFSDSPLHF
TRBV6-5	.	TRBJ2-7	.	TGTGCCAGCAGTCTGACAGGAACCTACGAGCAGTACTTC	CASSLTGTYEQYF
TRBV27	.	TRBJ1-3	TRBD1	TGTGCCAGCAGCCGTGACAGGGGAGAAGGTGGAAACACCATATATTTT	CASSRDRGEGGNTIYF
TRBV29-1	.	TRBJ2-7	.	TGCAGCGTTGATGGCGCTGGGTTCGGGGGTAACTACGAGCAGTACTTC	CSVDGAGFGGNYEQYF
TRBV4-1	.	TRBJ1-3	.	TGCGCCAGCAGCCAAGGGAGGGTTACCATCTCTGGAAACACCATATATTTT	CASSQGRVTISGNTIYF
TRBV11-2	once	TRBJ2-7	.	TGTGCCAGCAGAAGGTTAGAGAGCTCCTACGAGCAGTACTTC	CASRRLESSYEQYF
TRBV6-5	.	TRBJ1-2	.	TGTGCCAGCAGTTACCGACCCGACCCCTTGGGCGGCTACACCTTC	CASSYRPDPLGGYTF
TRBV5-4	.	TRBJ2-1	TRBD2	TGTGCCAGCTCCCCTTGGGTAGCGGGAGTTCGAGGGAATGAGCAGTTCTTC	CASSPWVAGVRGNEQFF
TRBV30	.	TRBJ1-1	.	TGTGCCTGGAGTCCTCGGACAAGGACGAGGTACACTGAAGCTTTCTTT	CAWSPRTRTRYTEAFF